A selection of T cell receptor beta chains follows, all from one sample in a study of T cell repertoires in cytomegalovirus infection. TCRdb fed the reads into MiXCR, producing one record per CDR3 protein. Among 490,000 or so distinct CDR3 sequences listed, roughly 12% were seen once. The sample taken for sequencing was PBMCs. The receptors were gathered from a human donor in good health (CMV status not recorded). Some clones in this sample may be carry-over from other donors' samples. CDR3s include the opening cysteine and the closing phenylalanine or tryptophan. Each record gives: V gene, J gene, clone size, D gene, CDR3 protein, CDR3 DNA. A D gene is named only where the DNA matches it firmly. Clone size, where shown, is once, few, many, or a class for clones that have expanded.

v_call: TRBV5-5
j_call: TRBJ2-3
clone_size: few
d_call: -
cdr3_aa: CASSLGPLLPDTQYF
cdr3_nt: TGTGCCAGCAGCTTGGGCCCCCTACTCCCAGATACGCAGTATTTT

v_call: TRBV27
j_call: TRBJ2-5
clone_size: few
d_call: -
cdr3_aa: CASSNRRTRGGGGQETQYF
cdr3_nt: TGTGCCAGCAGCAATCGAAGGACACGAGGGGGAGGAGGGCAAGAGACCCAGTACTTC

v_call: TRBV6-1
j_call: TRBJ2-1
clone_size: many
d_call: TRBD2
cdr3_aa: CASTPGGLKNEQFF
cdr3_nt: TGTGCCAGCACTCCGGGGGGGTTGAAAAATGAGCAGTTCTTC

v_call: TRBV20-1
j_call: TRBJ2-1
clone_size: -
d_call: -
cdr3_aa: CSAREEPMGEQFF
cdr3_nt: TGCAGTGCTAGAGAGGAACCCATGGGGGAGCAGTTCTTC

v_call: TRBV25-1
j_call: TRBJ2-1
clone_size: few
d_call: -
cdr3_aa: CASRPGTPLNEQFF
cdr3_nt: TGTGCCAGCAGACCCGGGACCCCCCTCAATGAGCAGTTCTTC

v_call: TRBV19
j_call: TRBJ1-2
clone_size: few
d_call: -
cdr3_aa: CASSIGGQYGYTF
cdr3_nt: TGTGCCAGTAGTATAGGAGGACAGTATGGCTACACCTTC

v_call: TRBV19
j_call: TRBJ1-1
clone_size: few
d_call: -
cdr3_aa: CASSLGTVGVNTEAFF
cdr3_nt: TGTGCCAGTAGTCTCGGGACCGTTGGAGTGAACACTGAAGCTTTCTTT

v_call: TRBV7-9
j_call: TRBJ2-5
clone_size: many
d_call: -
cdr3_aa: CASSLGTPVQETQYF
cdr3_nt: TGTGCCAGCAGCCTCGGGACGCCTGTCCAAGAGACCCAGTACTTC

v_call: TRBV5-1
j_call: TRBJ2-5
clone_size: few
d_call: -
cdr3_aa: CASSLVGDEETQYF
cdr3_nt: TGCGCCAGCAGCTTGGTTGGGGATGAGGAGACCCAGTACTTC

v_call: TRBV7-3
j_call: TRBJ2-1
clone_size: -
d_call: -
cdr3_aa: CASSSSGSPYNEQFF
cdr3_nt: TGTGCCAGCAGCTCATCAGGTAGTCCCTACAATGAGCAGTTCTTC

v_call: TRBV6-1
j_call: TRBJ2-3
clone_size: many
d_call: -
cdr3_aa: CASTPRDTQYF
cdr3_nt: TGTGCCAGCACCCCTCGAGATACGCAGTATTTT

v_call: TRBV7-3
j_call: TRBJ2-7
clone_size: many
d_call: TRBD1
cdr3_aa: CASSPTGGDPYEQYF
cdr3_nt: TGTGCCAGCAGCCCGACAGGGGGCGATCCCTACGAGCAGTACTTC

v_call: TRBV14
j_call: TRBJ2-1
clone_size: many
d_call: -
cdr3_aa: CASNRGGSYNEQFF
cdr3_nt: TGTGCCAGCAATAGAGGGGGGTCCTACAATGAGCAGTTCTTC

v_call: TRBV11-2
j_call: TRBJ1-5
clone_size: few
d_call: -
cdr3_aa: CASSAASSNQPQHF
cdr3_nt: TGTGCCAGCAGCGCCGCCTCTAGCAATCAGCCCCAGCATTTT

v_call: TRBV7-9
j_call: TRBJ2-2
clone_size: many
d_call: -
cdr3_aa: CASSLWQSNTGELFF
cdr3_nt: TGTGCCAGCAGCTTATGGCAGTCGAACACCGGGGAGCTGTTTTTT

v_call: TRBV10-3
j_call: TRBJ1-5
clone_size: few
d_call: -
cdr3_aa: CAISESTRGGNQPQHF
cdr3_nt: TGTGCCATCAGTGAGTCGACTAGGGGTGGCAATCAGCCCCAGCATTTT

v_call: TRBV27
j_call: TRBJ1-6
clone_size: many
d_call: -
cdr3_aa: CASSLSQGPGIDSPLHF
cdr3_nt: TGTGCCAGCAGTTTATCACAGGGCCCGGGGATAGATTCACCCCTCCACTTT

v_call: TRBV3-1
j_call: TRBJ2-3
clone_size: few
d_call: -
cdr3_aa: CASSQTSDTQYF
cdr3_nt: TGTGCCAGCAGCCAAACCTCAGATACGCAGTATTTT

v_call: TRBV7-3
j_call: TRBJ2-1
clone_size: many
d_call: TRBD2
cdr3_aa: CASSSESPGLAGMQQFF
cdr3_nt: TGTGCCAGCAGCTCCGAATCGCCGGGACTAGCCGGGATGCAGCAGTTCTTC

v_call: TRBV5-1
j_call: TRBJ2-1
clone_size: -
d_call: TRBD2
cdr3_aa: CASSLEGSGRDEQFF
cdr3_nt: TGCGCCAGCAGCTTGGAAGGTAGCGGGCGCGATGAGCAGTTCTTC

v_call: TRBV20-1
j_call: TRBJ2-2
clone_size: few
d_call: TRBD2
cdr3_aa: CSARRGAGNTGELFF
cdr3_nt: TGCAGTGCCCGGCGGGGGGCGGGGAACACCGGGGAGCTGTTTTTT

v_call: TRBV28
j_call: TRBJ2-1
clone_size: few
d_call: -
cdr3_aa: CATCPLSYNEQFF
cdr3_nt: TGTGCCACCTGCCCCCTCTCCTACAATGAGCAGTTCTTC

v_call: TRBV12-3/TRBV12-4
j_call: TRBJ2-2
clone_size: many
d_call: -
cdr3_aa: CASSLIEGTGELFF
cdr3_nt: TGTGCCAGCAGTTTAATAGAAGGAACCGGGGAGCTGTTTTTT

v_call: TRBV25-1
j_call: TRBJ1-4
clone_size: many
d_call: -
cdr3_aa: CASSDPGTTNEKLFF
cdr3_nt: TGTGCCAGCAGTGACCCGGGGACAACTAATGAAAAACTGTTTTTT

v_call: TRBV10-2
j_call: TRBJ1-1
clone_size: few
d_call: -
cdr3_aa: CASRRGALLSRQGMNTEAFF
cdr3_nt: TGCGCCAGCAGAAGAGGGGCCTTATTGTCCCGCCAAGGCATGAACACTGAAGCTTTCTTT

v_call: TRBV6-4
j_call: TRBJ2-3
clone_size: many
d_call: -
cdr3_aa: CASSDGGDTQYF
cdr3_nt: TGTGCCAGCAGTGACGGTGGGGATACGCAGTATTTT

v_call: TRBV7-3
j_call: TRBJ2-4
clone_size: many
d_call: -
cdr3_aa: CASSFIPIFSYF
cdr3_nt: TGTGCCAGCAGCTTTATACCTATCTTCTCCTACTTC

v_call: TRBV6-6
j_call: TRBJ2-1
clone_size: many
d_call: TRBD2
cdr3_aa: CASSHGLAGAYNEQFF
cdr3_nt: TGTGCCAGCAGCCACGGACTAGCGGGAGCCTACAATGAGCAGTTCTTC

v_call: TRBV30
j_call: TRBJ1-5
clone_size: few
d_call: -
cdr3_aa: CAWRVGGGQPQHF
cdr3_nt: TGTGCCTGGAGGGTCGGAGGTGGTCAGCCCCAGCATTTT

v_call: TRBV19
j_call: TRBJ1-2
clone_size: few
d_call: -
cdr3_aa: CASSMTDYGYTF
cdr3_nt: TGTGCCAGTAGTATGACAGACTATGGCTACACCTTC

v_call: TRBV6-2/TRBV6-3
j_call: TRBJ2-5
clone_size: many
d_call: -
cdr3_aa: CASSIGPGGETQYF
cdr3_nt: TGTGCCAGCAGTATCGGGCCAGGCGGAGAGACCCAGTACTTC

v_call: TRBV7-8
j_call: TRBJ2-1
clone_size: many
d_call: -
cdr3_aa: CASSLAGTTDNEQFF
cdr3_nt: TGTGCCAGCAGCTTAGCGGGGACCACGGACAATGAGCAGTTCTTC

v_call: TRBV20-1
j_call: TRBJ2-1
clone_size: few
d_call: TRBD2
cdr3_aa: CSAPRTSGSHEQFF
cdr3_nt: TGCAGTGCTCCCCGGACTAGCGGGAGTCATGAGCAGTTCTTC

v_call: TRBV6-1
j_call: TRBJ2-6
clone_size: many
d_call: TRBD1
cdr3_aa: CASRNTGTGTPSGANVLTF
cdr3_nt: TGTGCCAGCAGGAATACCGGGACAGGGACCCCCTCTGGGGCCAACGTCCTGACTTTC

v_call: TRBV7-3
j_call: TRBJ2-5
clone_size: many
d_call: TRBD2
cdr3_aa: CASSQRPSGGGETQYF
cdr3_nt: TGTGCCAGCAGCCAAAGGCCTAGCGGGGGAGGAGAGACCCAGTACTTC

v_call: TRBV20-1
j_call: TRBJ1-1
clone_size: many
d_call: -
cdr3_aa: CSAFGKTEAFF
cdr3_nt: TGCAGTGCATTCGGGAAAACCGAAGCTTTCTTT

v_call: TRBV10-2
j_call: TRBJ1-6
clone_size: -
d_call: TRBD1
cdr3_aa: CASSPGGQGFSPLHF
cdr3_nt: TGCGCCAGCAGTCCCGGGGGACAGGGGTTTTCACCCCTCCACTTT

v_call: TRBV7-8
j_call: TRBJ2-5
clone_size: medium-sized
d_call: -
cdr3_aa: CASRPRGRLQETQYF
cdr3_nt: TGTGCCAGCAGACCGAGGGGCAGACTCCAAGAGACCCAGTACTTC

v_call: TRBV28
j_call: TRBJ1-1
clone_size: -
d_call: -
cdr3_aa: CASGQMGALNTEAFF
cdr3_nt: TGTGCCAGCGGTCAGATGGGGGCTTTGAACACTGAAGCTTTCTTT

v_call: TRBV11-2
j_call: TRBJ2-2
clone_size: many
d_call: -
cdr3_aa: CASRLVSGRGELFF
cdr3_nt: TGTGCCAGCAGGCTAGTATCAGGGCGCGGGGAGCTGTTTTTT

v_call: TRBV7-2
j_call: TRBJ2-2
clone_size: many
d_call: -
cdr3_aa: CASSLTSNTGELFF
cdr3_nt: TGTGCCAGCAGCTTAACATCGAACACCGGGGAGCTGTTTTTT

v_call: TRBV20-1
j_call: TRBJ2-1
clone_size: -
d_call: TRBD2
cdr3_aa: CSARPTSGGTNSYNEQFF
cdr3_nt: TGCAGTGCTAGACCGACTAGCGGGGGGACTAACTCCTACAATGAGCAGTTCTTC

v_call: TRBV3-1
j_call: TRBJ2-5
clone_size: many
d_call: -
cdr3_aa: CASSQDGGFVADGETQYF
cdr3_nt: TGTGCCAGCAGCCAAGATGGGGGGTTTGTAGCGGACGGGGAGACCCAGTACTTC

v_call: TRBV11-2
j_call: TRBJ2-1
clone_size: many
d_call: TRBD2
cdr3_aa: CASSLDSSGSVNNEQFF
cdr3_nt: TGTGCCAGCAGCTTAGACTCTAGCGGGAGCGTCAACAATGAGCAGTTCTTC

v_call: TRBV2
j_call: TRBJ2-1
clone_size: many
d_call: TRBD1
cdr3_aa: CASSVGTVGNEQFF
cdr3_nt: TGTGCCAGCAGTGTCGGGACAGTAGGTAATGAGCAGTTCTTC

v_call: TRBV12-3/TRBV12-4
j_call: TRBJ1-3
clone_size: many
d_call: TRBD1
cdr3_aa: CASSPRDRLDGTIYF
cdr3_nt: TGTGCCAGCAGTCCCCGGGACAGACTGGACGGCACCATATATTTT

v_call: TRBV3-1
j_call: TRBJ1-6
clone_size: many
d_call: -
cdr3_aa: CASSQSGRNSPLHF
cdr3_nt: TGTGCCAGCAGCCAAAGCGGGAGGAATTCACCCCTCCACTTT

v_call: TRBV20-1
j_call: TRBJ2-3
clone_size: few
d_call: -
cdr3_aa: CSALDSDTQYF
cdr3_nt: TGCAGTGCTCTAGACTCTGATACGCAGTATTTT

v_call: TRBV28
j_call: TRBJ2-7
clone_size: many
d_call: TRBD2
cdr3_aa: CASSLFSGRAGVPYEQYF
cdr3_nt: TGTGCCAGCAGTTTATTTAGCGGGAGGGCCGGGGTCCCCTACGAGCAGTACTTC

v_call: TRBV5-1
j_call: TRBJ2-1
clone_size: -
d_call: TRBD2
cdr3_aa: CASRHGTSGNEQFF
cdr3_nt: TGCGCCAGCCGACACGGGACTAGCGGTAATGAGCAGTTCTTC

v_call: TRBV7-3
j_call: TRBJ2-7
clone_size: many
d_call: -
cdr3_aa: CASSPVSGGGDEQYF
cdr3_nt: TGTGCCAGCAGCCCCGTGTCCGGAGGGGGAGACGAGCAGTACTTC

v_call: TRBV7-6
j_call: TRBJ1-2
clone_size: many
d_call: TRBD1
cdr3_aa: CASSQPGQGINGYTF
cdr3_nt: TGTGCCAGCAGCCAGCCGGGACAGGGTATCAATGGCTACACCTTC

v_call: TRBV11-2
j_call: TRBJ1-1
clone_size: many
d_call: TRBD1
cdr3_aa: CASSLFGTGQNTEAFF
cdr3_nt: TGTGCCAGCAGCTTATTTGGGACAGGGCAGAACACTGAAGCTTTCTTT

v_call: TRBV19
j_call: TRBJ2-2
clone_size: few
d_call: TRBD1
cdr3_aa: CASSGQGRRELFF
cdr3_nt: TGTGCCAGTAGTGGACAGGGTAGACGGGAGCTGTTTTTT

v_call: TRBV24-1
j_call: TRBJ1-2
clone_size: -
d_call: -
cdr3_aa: CATSDTGQFNYGYTF
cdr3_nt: TGTGCCACCAGTGATACGGGGCAGTTTAACTATGGCTACACCTTC

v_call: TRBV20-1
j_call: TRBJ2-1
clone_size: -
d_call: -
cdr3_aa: CSARVWGLTANEQFF
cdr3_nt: TGCAGTGCTAGAGTTTGGGGGTTGACAGCGAATGAGCAGTTCTTC

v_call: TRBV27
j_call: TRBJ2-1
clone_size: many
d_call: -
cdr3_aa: CASSPVGSLRGEQFF
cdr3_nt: TGTGCCAGCAGTCCCGTGGGTTCTTTACGGGGGGAGCAGTTCTTC